The 20 T cell receptor beta chains given below trace back to one sample, sequenced in a study of blood T cell repertoires in COVID-19. TCRdb keeps only in-frame clones here, not all; method: immunoSEQ multiplex PCR. The sample lists 70,000 to 90,000 clones, roughly 77% occurring once. Sequenced material: peripheral blood. The receptors were sampled from a human donor in a cohort sampled during active COVID-19.

The CDR3 bases are TGTGCTAGTGGTTTGGTGGCTAGCACGATAGGGAGGGATACGCAGTATTTT. It translates to CASGLVASTIGRDTQYF. V usage is TRBV12-5 and J usage is TRBJ2-3; D is possibly TRBD2 (6 bases). Germline loops: CDR1 LGHNT, CDR2 FRNRAP. The CDR3 is made up of 17 amino acids. V lost 0 bases and J lost 6, with 19 bases in between.

The gene calls are TRBV28 and TRBJ2-6; D gene uncertain. CDR1 is MDHEN and CDR2 is SYDVKM in the germline V gene. The CDR3 covers 14 residues. V was pared by 6 bases and J by 0 bases, with 6 bases between. The CDR3 here is CASSRSSGANVLTF. CDR3 nucleotides: TGTGCCAGCAGCCGGAGCTCTGGGGCCAACGTCCTGACTTTC.

The rearrangement links TRBV7-9 to TRBJ2-4; 7 bases line up with TRBD2. CDR3 length equals 15 residues. The germline CDR1 and CDR2 sequences are SEHNR and FQNEAQ (reference sequence). Trimming cost V 0 bases and J 8 bases; bases outside gene matches: 7. The CDR3 bases are TGTGCCAGCAGCTTAGCAGGCGGGAGAGGGGACATTCAGTACTTC. It codes for CASSLAGGRGDIQYF.

This clone showed up just once. V and J are TRBV5-1 and TRBJ1-2; D remains ambiguous. V was shortened by 0 bases and J by 8 bases, with 8 bases between the two germline ends. Germline CDR1 reads SGHRS; CDR2 reads YFSETQ. This CDR3 comprises 12 residues. The CDR3 DNA sequence: TGCGCCAGCAGCTTGGACGCGAGCGGCTACACCTTC. Translated, it gives CASSLDASGYTF.

This clone was seen once. The CDR3 coding sequence is TGCAGCGCCAGACTTCAGGGGGCTCCGTTCACCGGGGAGCTGTTTTTT. Amino acids: CSARLQGAPFTGELFF. V and J are TRBV29-1 and TRBJ2-2, with 8 bases fitting TRBD1. The CDR3 extends over 16 amino acids. CDR1 and CDR2 (germline): SQVTM, ANQGSEA. Trimming at V came to 7 bases and at J to 4 bases, leaving 14 bases not matched to a gene.

This chain uses TRBV5-1 with TRBJ1-1; 7 nucleotides agree with TRBD1. This CDR3 spans 14 amino acids. The V gene end was trimmed by 0 bases and the J gene end by 10 bases; junction bases not matched to a gene: 9. Germline CDR1 and CDR2: SGHRS and YFSETQ. CDR3 DNA sequence: TGCGCCAGCAGCTTGGGCGGGACAGCGGACACAGCTTTCTTT. Protein sequence: CASSLGGTADTAFF.

This clone came up a few times. The rearrangement joins TRBV2 to TRBJ2-1, with 10 bases fitting TRBD1. This CDR3 is 15 amino acids long. V lost 6 bases, J lost 7 bases, and 9 bases stayed unmatched. Germline CDR1 is SNHLY and CDR2 is FYNNEI. The DNA of the CDR3 is TGTGCCAGCAGCGCAGACAGGGGGCATCCAAATGAGCAGTTCTTC. Residues: CASSADRGHPNEQFF.

V and J are TRBV18 and TRBJ2-3; D gene unclear. Germline V gives CDR1 KGHSH, CDR2 LQKENI. The CDR3 extends over 16 amino acids. V dropped 0 bases and J dropped 4 bases, with 14 bases sitting between them. The CDR3 nucleotides are TGTGCCAGCTCACCACCGAATTCAGACGAGGCAGATACGCAGTATTTT. It codes for CASSPPNSDEADTQYF.

The chain is built from TRBV28 and TRBJ1-2; D is ambiguous. V was clipped by 5 bases and J by 6 bases, with 13 bases between them. CDR1 MDHEN and CDR2 SYDVKM come from the germline V gene. This CDR3 is built from 13 residues. This chain's CDR3 is CASSGGSVHGYTF. The CDR3 DNA reads TGTGCCAGCAGTGGTGGCAGCGTACATGGCTACACCTTC.

The rearrangement uses TRBV29-1 and TRBJ1-1, with D tentatively TRBD1 (5 bases). This CDR3 contains 12 residues. The germline CDR1 and CDR2 sequences are SQVTM and ANQGSEA. Trimming stripped 2 bases from V and 4 bases from J, with 8 bases between. The CDR3 bases are TGCAGCGTTGAATCGGGGGGCACTGAAGCTTTCTTT. This encodes CSVESGGTEAFF.

The chain uses TRBV19 and TRBJ2-1, with 7 positions matching TRBD2. CDR3 length: 16 residues. Unmatched junction bases numbered 11, after V lost 4 bases and J lost 5 bases. Germline assignment: CDR1 LNHDA and CDR2 SQIVND (reference sequence). The DNA for the CDR3 is TGTGCCAGTAGTAGATTCCGGGAGGAAGGGGACAATGAGCAGTTCTTC. Encoded protein: CASSRFREEGDNEQFF.

This sequence joins TRBV5-1 and TRBJ1-2; no firm D call. The CDR3 consists of 15 residues. The V end lost 3 bases, the J end lost 4 bases, and 16 bases lay between the germline ends. Germline assignment: CDR1 SGHRS and CDR2 YFSETQ. The CDR3 bases are TGCGCCAGCAGCTCGGACGGGGAAGTAGGCTATGGCTACACCTTC. This gives the protein CASSSDGEVGYGYTF. The full variable domain, rest sourced from reference TRBV5-1 and TRBJ1-2, is KAGVTQTPRYLIKTRGQQVTLSCSPISGHRSVSWYQQTPGQGLQFLFEYFSETQRNKGNFPGRFSGRQFSNSRSEMNVSTLELGDSALYLCASSSDGEVGYGYTFGSGTRLTVV.

This clone occurred a few times. The chain combines TRBV11-2 with TRBJ1-3, with D tentatively TRBD1 (6 bases). In germline, CDR1 is SGHAT, CDR2 FQNNGV. V was clipped by 5 bases and J by 0 bases, with 14 bases between them. This CDR3 has 16 amino acids. This CDR3 reads CASSRIRGGSGNTIYF. For the CDR3, the DNA is TGTGCCAGCAGCCGCATACGAGGGGGCTCTGGAAACACCATATATTTT.

The V and J genes are TRBV7-2 and TRBJ1-2; D unresolved. This CDR3 contains 13 residues. CDR1 is SGHTA, CDR2 FQGNSA, per germline. Trimming shortened V by 5 bases and J by 3 bases, and 10 bases separated the two germline ends. Here the CDR3 reads CASSLATYYGYTF. DNA of the CDR3: TGTGCCAGCAGCCTCGCTACCTACTATGGCTACACCTTC.

The chain is built from TRBV21-1 and TRBJ2-7; the table assigns TRBD2, which was not confirmed against the DNA. TRBV21-1 is recorded as a pseudogene. The CDR3 has 13 residues. The CDR3 DNA reads as TGTGCCAGCAGCAATTGGGCGGGAAGGGAGCAGTACTTC. It codes for CASSNWAGREQYF.

The gene calls are TRBV29-1 and TRBJ2-1; 7 nucleotides line up with TRBD2. V trimming: 7 bases; J trimming: 4 bases; junction bases outside the gene matches: 7. CDR3 size: 13 residues. Germline loops: CDR1 SQVTM, CDR2 ANQGSEA. CDR3 sequence (DNA): TGCAGCGCCGTCACTAGCGAGTACAATGAGCAGTTCTTC. The encoded protein is CSAVTSEYNEQFF.

The V and J genes are TRBV3-1 (or the pseudogene TRBV3-2) and TRBJ2-3; TRBD2 matches at 8 bases. The ends lost 0 bases at V and 1 base at J; junction bases unmatched: 3. The V gene's germline CDR1 is LGHDT and CDR2 YNNKEL (reference sequence). The CDR3 spans 16 residues. CDR3 in amino acids: CASSQDYSGGTDTQYF. The CDR3 DNA sequence: TGTGCCAGCAGCCAAGATTATAGCGGGGGCACAGATACGCAGTATTTT.

The V and J genes are TRBV19 and TRBJ2-1, with D unresolved. Germline V gene lookup returns CDR1 LNHDA and CDR2 SQIVND (reference sequence). Trimming took off 1 base at V and 4 bases at J, with 11 bases between the two ends. The CDR3 covers 15 residues. Written as DNA, the CDR3 is TGTGCCAGTAGTATAGGGGCAGAGATATACAATGAGCAGTTCTTC. Its translation is CASSIGAEIYNEQFF.

As to this clone: Other DNA sequences in the sample encode the same CDR3. The V call is TRBV5-4, the J call TRBJ2-1, with 8 bases aligning to TRBD2. This CDR3 has 16 amino acids. The J segment lost 2 bases and the V segment lost 4 bases, leaving 8 bases of the junction unmatched. Germline CDR1 SGHNT, CDR2 YYREEE (reference sequence). Here the CDR3 reads CASSPQGGRTYNEQFF. In nucleotides, the CDR3 is TGTGCCAGCAGCCCGCAGGGCGGGAGGACCTACAATGAGCAGTTCTTC.

The V call is TRBV5-5, the J call TRBJ2-2; 11 nucleotides match TRBD1. Unmatched junction bases numbered 16, after V lost 5 bases and J lost 4 bases. Germline assignment: CDR1 SGHKS and CDR2 YYEKEE (reference sequence). The CDR3 runs 19 residues. This chain's CDR3 is CASSSGTGGRGIVTGELFF. In DNA form, the CDR3 reads TGTGCCAGCAGTTCCGGGACAGGGGGTCGCGGTATTGTCACCGGGGAGCTGTTTTTT.